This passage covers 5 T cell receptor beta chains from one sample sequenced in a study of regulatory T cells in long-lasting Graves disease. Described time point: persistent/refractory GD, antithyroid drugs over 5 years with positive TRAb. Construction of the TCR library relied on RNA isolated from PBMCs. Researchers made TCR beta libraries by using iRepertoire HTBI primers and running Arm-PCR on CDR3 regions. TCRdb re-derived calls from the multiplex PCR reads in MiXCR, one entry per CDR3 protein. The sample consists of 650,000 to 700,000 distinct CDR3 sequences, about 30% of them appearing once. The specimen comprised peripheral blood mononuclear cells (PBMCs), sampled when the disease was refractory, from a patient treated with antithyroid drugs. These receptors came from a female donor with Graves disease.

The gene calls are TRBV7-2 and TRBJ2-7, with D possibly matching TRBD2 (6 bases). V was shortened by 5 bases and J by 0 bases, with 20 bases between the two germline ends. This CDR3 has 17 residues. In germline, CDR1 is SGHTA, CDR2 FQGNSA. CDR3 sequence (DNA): TGTGCCAGCAGCCCCCAGGGCGGCGGGGCAAGCTCCTACGAGCAGTACTTC. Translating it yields CASSPQGGGASSYEQYF. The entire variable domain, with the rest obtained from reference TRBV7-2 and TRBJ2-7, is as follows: GAGVSQSPSNKVTEKGKDVELRCDPISGHTALYWYRQSLGQGLEFLIYFQGNSAPDKSGLPSDRFSAERTGGSVSTLTIQRTQQEDSAVYLCASSPQGGGASSYEQYFGPGTRLTVT.

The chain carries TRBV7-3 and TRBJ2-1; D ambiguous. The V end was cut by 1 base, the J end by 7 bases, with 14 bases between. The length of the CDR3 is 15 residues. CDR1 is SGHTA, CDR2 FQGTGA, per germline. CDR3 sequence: CASSLIPSLENEQFF. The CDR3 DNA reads TGTGCCAGCAGCTTAATCCCCAGTTTAGAAAATGAGCAGTTCTTC. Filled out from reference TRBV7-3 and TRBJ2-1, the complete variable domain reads GAGVSQTPSNKVTEKGKYVELRCDPISGHTALYWYRQSLGQGPEFLIYFQGTGAADDSGLPNDRFFAVRPEGSVSTLKIQRTERGDSAVYLCASSLIPSLENEQFFGPGTRLTVL.

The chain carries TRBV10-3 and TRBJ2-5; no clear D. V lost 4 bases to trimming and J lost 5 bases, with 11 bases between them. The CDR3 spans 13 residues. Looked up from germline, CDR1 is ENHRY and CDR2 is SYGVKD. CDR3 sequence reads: CAISGSARETQYF. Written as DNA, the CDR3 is TGTGCCATCAGTGGGTCTGCCAGGGAGACCCAGTACTTC.

The CDR3 nucleotides read TGCAGTGCTTCTAAGGGAGTCTCCTACGAGCAGTACTTC. It yields the protein CSASKGVSYEQYF. The rearrangement joins TRBV20-1 to TRBJ2-7; a possible D gene is TRBD2 (5 bases). Between the trimmed V and J ends, which lost 5 bases and 0 bases, there was a span of 11 bases. There are 13 residues in the CDR3. CDR1 and CDR2 (germline): DFQATT, SNEGSKA (reference sequence).

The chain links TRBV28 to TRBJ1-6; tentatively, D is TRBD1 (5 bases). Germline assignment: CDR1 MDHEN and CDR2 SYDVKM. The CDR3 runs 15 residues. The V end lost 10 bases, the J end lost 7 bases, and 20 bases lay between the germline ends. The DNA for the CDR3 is TGTGCCACTTGGTGGGGGGGAACAAAAAATTCACCCCTCCACTTT. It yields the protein CATWWGGTKNSPLHF. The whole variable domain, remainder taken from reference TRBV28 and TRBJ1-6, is DVKVTQSSRYLVKRTGEKVFLECVQDMDHENMFWYRQDPGLGLRLIYFSYDVKMKEKGDIPEGYSVSREKKERFSLILESASTNQTSMYLCATWWGGTKNSPLHFGNGTRLTVT.